This TCR beta chain is drawn from a study of OX40 agonist ivuxolimab in advanced cancers. Study summary: Across the patients, intravenous ivuxolimab was delivered every 2 weeks at 0.01 to 10 mg/kg. Patients with hepatocellular carcinoma, melanoma, renal cell or head and neck cancer made up the dose-escalation patients. Study observations and caveats: At 0.1 to 3.0 mg/kg and by week 6, CD4+ and CD8+ T cells in the blood had expanded clonally. Some nonresponders also had low normalized T-cell clonal expansion.

Germline V gene sequence: CDR1 GTSNPN, CDR2 SVGIG (reference sequence). The CDR3 covers 13 residues. The V gene end was trimmed by 3 bases and the J gene end by 6 bases; junction bases not matched to a gene: 8. Comment on this clone: Its antigen is unidentified.

Profiled with immunoSEQ multiplex PCR; TCRdb holds only in-frame clones, not every one. The table records 35,000 to 45,000 clones, approximately 90% of them present only once. The sequence was obtained from an adult with an advanced solid tumor such as melanoma, head and neck, liver or kidney cancer. This specimen was CD4+ or CD8+ T cells sorted from blood, taken in a trial of the OX40 agonist ivuxolimab. The rearrangement links TRBV30 to TRBJ2-7, with 7 nucleotides matching TRBD2. CDR3 nucleotides: TGTGCCTGGAGACCAGCGGGACGGTCCGAGCAGTACTTC. The encoded protein is CAWRPAGRSEQYF.